Presented here are 26 T cell receptor beta chains from one specimen sequenced in a study of OX40 agonist ivuxolimab in advanced cancers. Libraries were constructed by the immunoSEQ multiplex PCR assay. Entries here come from immuneACCESS through TCRdb and include only in-frame sequences with V and J called. Some clones fail to appear in such tables; in the studies checked, an unresolved V gene covers under half of the shortfall, and the cause of the remainder is unknown. This sample lists more than 45,000 clones; roughly 81% were detected once. The ten largest clones capture approximately 4.7% of the sample. The sample here was CD4+ or CD8+ T cells sorted from blood, taken in a trial of the OX40 agonist ivuxolimab. The receptor set was obtained from an adult with an advanced solid tumor such as melanoma, head and neck, liver or kidney cancer.

This sequence joins TRBV7-2 and TRBJ2-7, with D perhaps TRBD1 or TRBD2 (5 bases each). The V end lost 5 bases, the J end lost 3 bases, and 11 bases lay between the germline ends. Germline V lookup: CDR1 SGHTA, CDR2 FQGNSA. The CDR3 consists of 13 residues. CDR3 protein: CASSGGHLYEQYF. The CDR3 region has the DNA TGTGCCAGCAGCGGAGGACACCTCTACGAGCAGTACTTC.

This chain uses TRBV15 with TRBJ2-5; D is uncertain. Germline V CDR1 and CDR2: LNHNV, YYDKDF (reference sequence). CDR3 length: 13 amino acids. The V gene lost 1 base and the J gene lost 0 bases, with 3 bases spanning the gap. The CDR3 sequence is CATSRGYQETQYF. The CDR3 nucleotides are TGTGCCACCAGCAGAGGTTACCAAGAGACCCAGTACTTC. Drawing the rest from reference TRBV15 and TRBJ2-5, the complete variable domain is DAMVIQNPRYQVTQFGKPVTLSCSQTLNHNVMYWYQQKSSQAPKLLFHYYDKDFNNEADTPDNFQSRRPNTSFCFLDIRSPGLGDTAMYLCATSRGYQETQYFGPGTRLLVL.

This chain uses TRBV4-3 with TRBJ2-6, with D unclear. Germline CDR1 and CDR2: LGHNA and YSLEER. The V end lost 2 bases, the J end lost 0 bases, and 8 bases lay between the germline ends. The CDR3 spans 16 residues. CDR3 in amino acids: CASSQRQYSGANVLTF. As DNA, the CDR3 is TGCGCCAGCAGCCAAAGACAATACTCTGGGGCCAACGTCCTGACTTTC.

This clone is a singleton in its sample. The chain uses TRBV5-4 and TRBJ2-1; 11 bases fit TRBD2. Germline V gives CDR1 SGHNT, CDR2 YYREEE (reference sequence). V was clipped by 4 bases and J by 6 bases; unmatched bases: 6. The CDR3 has 15 residues. CDR3: CASSPGTSGFNEQFF. The CDR3 DNA sequence: TGTGCCAGCAGCCCCGGGACTAGCGGATTCAATGAGCAGTTCTTC.

The V call is TRBV18, the J call TRBJ2-1, with 7 nucleotides matching TRBD2. The CDR3 length is 17 residues. Germline assignment: CDR1 KGHSH and CDR2 LQKENI. The J segment lost 7 bases and the V segment lost 3 bases, leaving 15 bases of the junction unmatched. The CDR3 reads CASSPPLLAPRFNEQFF. CDR3 nucleotide sequence: TGTGCCAGCTCACCCCCCTTACTAGCGCCCCGTTTTAATGAGCAGTTCTTC.

The chain recombines TRBV5-1 with TRBJ2-5; 7 bases align to TRBD1. The J call is in doubt because the DNA end fits TRBJ2-7 better. The length of the CDR3 is 15 residues. Looked up from germline, CDR1 is SGHRS and CDR2 is YFSETQ. CDR3 loop: CASSLAGQGVNEQYF. CDR3 nucleotides: TGCGCCAGCAGCTTGGCCGGCCAGGGGGTTAACGAGCAGTACTTC.

The chain links TRBV2 to TRBJ2-2; 7 bases align to TRBD1. Losses at the gene ends were 7 bases for V and 4 bases for J; bases not matched to a gene: 6. The CDR3 is 14 residues long. Germline CDR1 is SNHLY and CDR2 is FYNNEI. CDR3 loop: CASNGAGGTGELFF. In DNA form, the CDR3 reads TGTGCCAGCAATGGGGCAGGGGGCACCGGGGAGCTGTTTTTT. Full variable domain (remainder filled in from reference TRBV2 and TRBJ2-2): EPEVTQTPSHQVTQMGQEVILRCVPISNHLYFYWYRQILGQKVEFLVSFYNNEISEKSEIFDDQFSVERPDGSNFTLKIRSTKLEDSAMYFCASNGAGGTGELFFGEGSRLTVL.

The chain joins TRBV7-3 to TRBJ2-1; TRBD2 might be the D (7 bases). The V end was cut by 1 base, the J end by 7 bases, with 14 bases between. The germline CDR1 and CDR2 sequences are SGHTA and FQGTGA. The CDR3 is 15 residues long. The CDR3 loop is CASSLMAGEGNEQFF. CDR3 DNA: TGTGCCAGCAGCTTAATGGCAGGGGAGGGGAATGAGCAGTTCTTC.

This chain joins TRBV4-3 and TRBJ1-3, with D uncertain. The germline gives CDR1 LGHNA, CDR2 YSLEER. Deletions cut 0 bases from V and 1 base from J, with 10 bases between. The CDR3 is 16 amino acids. The CDR3 coding sequence is TGCGCCAGCAGCCAAGATTGGCAGACTTCTGGAAACACCATATATTTT. Translation gives CASSQDWQTSGNTIYF.

This clone has only a few counts. V and J are TRBV6-4 and TRBJ2-3; 10 bases fit TRBD2. V gave up 5 bases and J gave up 0 bases; unmatched junction bases: 2. CDR3 size: 15 residues. Looked up from germline, CDR1 is MRHNA and CDR2 is SNTAGT. The chain's CDR3 is CASSRTSGSTDTQYF. CDR3 DNA sequence: TGTGCCAGCAGTCGGACTAGCGGAAGCACAGATACGCAGTATTTT.

CDR3 nucleotides: TGTGCCAGCAGTTCTTGGGGTCAGCCCCAGCATTTT. It translates to CASSSWGQPQHF. This sequence joins TRBV6-5 and TRBJ1-5; D not resolved. Germline values: CDR1 MNHEY, CDR2 SVGAGI. The CDR3 is 12 residues long. V dropped 4 bases and J dropped 6 bases, with 7 bases sitting between them.

The gene calls are TRBV4-3 and TRBJ2-7; 12 bases fit TRBD2. V trimming: 1 base; J trimming: 4 bases; junction bases outside the gene matches: 14. CDR3 length: 19 residues. Germline V gives CDR1 LGHNA, CDR2 YSLEER. The CDR3 nucleotides read TGCGCCAGCAGCCAAGCCCTAGCGGGAGGGCCGACGAAAAAGTACGAGCAGTACTTC. This encodes CASSQALAGGPTKKYEQYF.

The chain recombines TRBV5-1 with TRBJ2-5, with D possibly TRBD2 on 6 matching bases. The end of the DNA aligns better with TRBJ2-7, so the J call may be wrong. The CDR3 length is 14 residues. Germline lookup yields CDR1 SGHRS and CDR2 YFSETQ. CDR3 bases: TGCGCCAGCAGCTTCAGGTGGGGGAGGAACGAGCAGTACTTC. The encoded protein is CASSFRWGRNEQYF.

This clone was detected once. The chain combines TRBV7-2 with TRBJ2-3, with 8 bases aligning to TRBD2. Germline CDR1 SGHTA, CDR2 FQGNSA. Trimming took 5 bases from V and 4 from J; bases not matched to a gene: 14. CDR3 length: 17 amino acids. CDR3 residues: CASSLRASGSVPDTQYF. The DNA of the CDR3 is TGTGCCAGCAGCCTGAGAGCCAGCGGGAGCGTCCCAGATACGCAGTATTTT.

The V and J genes are TRBV28 and TRBJ1-1; 8 bases are a match to TRBD1. V gave up 7 bases and J gave up 1 base; unmatched junction bases: 8. The germline V gene has CDR1 MDHEN and CDR2 SYDVKM. This CDR3 has 15 residues. As DNA, the CDR3 is TGTGCCAGCAATCTGATGGGACAGGAGAACACTGAAGCTTTCTTT. Translated, it gives CASNLMGQENTEAFF.

V is TRBV30 and J is TRBJ1-1, with a weak D call TRBD1 (5 bases). CDR1 is GTSNPN, CDR2 SVGIG, per germline (reference sequence). The CDR3 loop spans 15 amino acids. V was shortened by 2 bases and J by 2 bases, with 15 bases between the two germline ends. CDR3 nucleotide sequence: TGTGCCTGGAGTCGGAGGGTAGGGGTCAACACTGAAGCTTTCTTT. It specifies CAWSRRVGVNTEAFF. The variable domain in full, completed from reference TRBV30 and TRBJ1-1, reads SQTIHQWPATLVQPVGSPLSLECTVEGTSNPNLYWYRQAAGRGLQLLFYSVGIGQISSEVPQNLSASRPQDRQFILSSKKLLLSDSGFYLCAWSRRVGVNTEAFFGQGTRLTVV.

The sample holds a few counts of this clone. V usage is TRBV30 and J usage is TRBJ1-1; D may be TRBD1 (5 bases). Germline V CDR1 and CDR2: GTSNPN, SVGIG (reference sequence). This CDR3 is 12 amino acids long. Trimming removed 4 bases at V and 5 bases at J, with 11 bases between. The CDR3, as DNA: TGTGCCTGGAATTACGGGGGGACTGAAGCTTTCTTT. Amino acid sequence: CAWNYGGTEAFF.

The chain links TRBV6-5 to TRBJ2-5; D gene unclear. This CDR3 has 12 residues. V gave up 5 bases and J gave up 2 bases, with 6 bases separating them. CDR1 is MNHEY and CDR2 is SVGAGI in the germline V gene. The CDR3 nucleotides are TGTGCCAGCAGTGGAACTCAAGAGACCCAGTACTTC. It codes for CASSGTQETQYF.

The rearrangement uses TRBV5-6 and TRBJ2-3, with D possibly called TRBD1 or TRBD2 (5 bases each). Germline assignment: CDR1 SGHDT and CDR2 YYEEEE. The CDR3 extends over 15 amino acids. The V and J ends lost 3 bases and 0 bases respectively, with 11 bases between them. The CDR3 region has the DNA TGTGCCAGCAGCTCGATCCGGGACAGCACAGATACGCAGTATTTT. It encodes CASSSIRDSTDTQYF. Together with reference TRBV5-6 and TRBJ2-3, the CDR3 gives the full variable domain: DAGVTQSPTHLIKTRGQQVTLRCSPKSGHDTVSWYQQALGQGPQFIFQYYEEEERQRGNFPDRFSGHQFPNYSSELNVNALLLGDSALYLCASSSIRDSTDTQYFGPGTRLTVL.

The gene calls are TRBV6-4 and TRBJ2-3; 9 bases agree with TRBD2. The germline gives CDR1 MRHNA, CDR2 SNTAGT. V lost 8 bases and J lost 2; bases outside the gene matches: 8. This CDR3 comprises 15 residues. The CDR3, as DNA: TGTGCCAGCCGTCCGGCTAGCGGGGACACAGATACGCAGTATTTT. Its translation: CASRPASGDTDTQYF.

The chain uses TRBV28 and TRBJ2-5, with D unclear. The J call may be incorrect, as the DNA end agrees better with TRBJ2-7. Germline V CDR1 and CDR2: MDHEN, SYDVKM. The CDR3 sequence is 13 residues long. The CDR3 nucleotides read TGTGCCAGCAGTTTATATGAGAACTACGAGCAGTACTTC. Amino acid sequence: CASSLYENYEQYF.

This clone has only one observation. The V call is TRBV11-2, the J call TRBJ1-2; 9 bases are a match to TRBD1. The CDR3 spans 14 residues. Germline assignment: CDR1 SGHAT and CDR2 FQNNGV. V lost 4 bases to trimming and J lost 7 bases; unmatched junction nucleotides: 7. CDR3 nucleotides: TGTGCCAGCAGCTCCTCGGGACAGGGTGTTGGCTACACCTTC. Protein product: CASSSSGQGVGYTF.

V gene TRBV7-6 combines with J gene TRBJ2-5; 9 bases align to TRBD1. Germline V lookup: CDR1 SGHVS, CDR2 FNYEAQ. Trimming removed 5 bases from V and 4 bases from J; junction bases left unmatched: 8. The CDR3 extends over 15 amino acids. The CDR3, as DNA: TGTGCCAGCAGCCGCTCGACAGGGGGAATAGAGACCCAGTACTTC. Amino acid sequence: CASSRSTGGIETQYF.

The V gene is TRBV28, the J gene TRBJ1-5, with D hard to call. The germline V gene encodes CDR1 MDHEN and CDR2 SYDVKM. The CDR3 loop spans 12 amino acids. V lost 5 bases and J lost 10, with 12 bases in between. The CDR3, as DNA: TGTGCCAGCAGTCTAGTTCTAAACCCCCAGCATTTT. This codes for CASSLVLNPQHF.

V usage is TRBV4-3 and J usage is TRBJ2-4; TRBD2 matches at 8 bases. J was trimmed by 4 bases and V by 0 bases; bases with no gene match: 8. The germline gives CDR1 LGHNA, CDR2 YSLEER. This CDR3 comprises 17 residues. The CDR3 DNA follows: TGCGCCAGCAGCCAAGATATAGGAGCGGGAGTTAAAAACATTCAGTACTTC. Encoded protein: CASSQDIGAGVKNIQYF.

This chain joins TRBV27 and TRBJ2-7; D might be TRBD2 (6 bases). Per germline, CDR1 MNHEY and CDR2 SMNVEV (reference sequence). V lost 3 bases and J 1 base, leaving 7 bases between the germline ends. The CDR3 is 13 amino acids. The CDR3 reads CASSLGTSYEQYF. The CDR3 nucleotides are TGTGCCAGCAGTTTGGGGACTTCCTACGAGCAGTACTTC.